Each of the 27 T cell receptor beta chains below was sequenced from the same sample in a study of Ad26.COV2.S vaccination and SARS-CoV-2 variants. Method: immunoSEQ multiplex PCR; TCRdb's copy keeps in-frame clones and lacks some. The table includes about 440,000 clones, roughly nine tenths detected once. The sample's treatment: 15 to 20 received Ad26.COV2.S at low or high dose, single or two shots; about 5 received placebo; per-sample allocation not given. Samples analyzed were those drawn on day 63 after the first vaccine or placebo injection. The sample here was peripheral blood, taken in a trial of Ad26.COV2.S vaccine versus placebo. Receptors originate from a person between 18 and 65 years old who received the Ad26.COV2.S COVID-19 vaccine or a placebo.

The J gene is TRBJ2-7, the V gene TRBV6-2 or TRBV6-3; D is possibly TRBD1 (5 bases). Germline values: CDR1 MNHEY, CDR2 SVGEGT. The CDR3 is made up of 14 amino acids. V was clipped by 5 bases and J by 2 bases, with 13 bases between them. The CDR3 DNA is TGTGCCAGCAGTGGGGCTAAACTGACCTACGAGCAGTACTTC. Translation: CASSGAKLTYEQYF.

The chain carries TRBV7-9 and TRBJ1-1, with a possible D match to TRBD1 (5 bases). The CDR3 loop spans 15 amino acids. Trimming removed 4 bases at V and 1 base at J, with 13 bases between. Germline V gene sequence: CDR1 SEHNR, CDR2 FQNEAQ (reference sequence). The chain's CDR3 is CASSWGDRKNTEAFF. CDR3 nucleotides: TGTGCCAGCAGCTGGGGGGACCGAAAGAACACTGAAGCTTTCTTT.

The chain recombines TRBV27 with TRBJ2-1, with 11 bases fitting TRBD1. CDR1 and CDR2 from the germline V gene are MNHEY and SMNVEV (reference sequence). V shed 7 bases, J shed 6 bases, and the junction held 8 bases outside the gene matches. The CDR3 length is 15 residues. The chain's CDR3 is CASKLQGQGGNEQFF. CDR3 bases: TGTGCCAGCAAACTGCAGGGACAGGGGGGCAATGAGCAGTTCTTC.

CDR3: CASSRVRGGTDTQYF. The CDR3 nucleotides read TGCGCCAGCAGCCGCGTTCGGGGGGGCACAGATACGCAGTATTTT. The V and J genes are TRBV5-1 and TRBJ2-3, with 7 bases that match TRBD2. Germline CDR1 is SGHRS and CDR2 is YFSETQ. Losses at the gene ends were 4 bases for V and 1 base for J; bases not matched to a gene: 6. The CDR3 loop spans 15 amino acids.

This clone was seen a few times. The CDR3 DNA reads as TGTGCCAGCACCGGTGACAGGGGCCTCTATGGCTACACCTTC. Its protein product is CASTGDRGLYGYTF. The chain couples TRBV28 to TRBJ1-2; the match to TRBD1 covers 8 bases. The CDR3 covers 14 residues. Germline V gene sequence: CDR1 MDHEN, CDR2 SYDVKM. Trimming removed 7 bases from V and 4 bases from J; junction bases left unmatched: 8.

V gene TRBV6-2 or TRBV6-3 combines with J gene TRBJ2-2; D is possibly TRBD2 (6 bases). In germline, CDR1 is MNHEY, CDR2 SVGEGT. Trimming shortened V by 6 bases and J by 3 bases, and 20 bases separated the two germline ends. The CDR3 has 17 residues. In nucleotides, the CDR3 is TGTGCCAGCAGCCCGGATCCACGCGGAGGGCACACCGGGGAGCTGTTTTTT. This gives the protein CASSPDPRGGHTGELFF.

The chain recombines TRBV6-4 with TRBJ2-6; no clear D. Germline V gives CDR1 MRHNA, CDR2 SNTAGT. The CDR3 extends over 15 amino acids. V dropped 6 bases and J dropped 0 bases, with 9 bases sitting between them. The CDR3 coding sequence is TGTGCCAGCAGCACCTCCGACTCTGGGGCCAACGTCCTGACTTTC. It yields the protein CASSTSDSGANVLTF.

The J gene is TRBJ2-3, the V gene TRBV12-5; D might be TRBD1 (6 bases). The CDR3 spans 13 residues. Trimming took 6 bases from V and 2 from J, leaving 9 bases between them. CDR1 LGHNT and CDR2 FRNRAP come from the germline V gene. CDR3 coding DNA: TGTGCTAGTGGCACAGGGTACACAGATACGCAGTATTTT. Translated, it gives CASGTGYTDTQYF.

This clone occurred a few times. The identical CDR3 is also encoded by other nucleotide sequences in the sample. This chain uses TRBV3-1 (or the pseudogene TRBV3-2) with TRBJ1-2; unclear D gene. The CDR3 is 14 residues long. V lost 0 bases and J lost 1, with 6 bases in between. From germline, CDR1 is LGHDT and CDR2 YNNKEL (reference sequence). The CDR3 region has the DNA TGTGCCAGCAGCCAAGACAGGCTTAACTATGGCTACACCTTC. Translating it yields CASSQDRLNYGYTF.

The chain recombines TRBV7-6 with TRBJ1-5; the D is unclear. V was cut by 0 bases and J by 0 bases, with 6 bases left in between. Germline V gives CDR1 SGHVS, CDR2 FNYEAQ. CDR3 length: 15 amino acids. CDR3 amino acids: CASSLAPNSNQPQHF. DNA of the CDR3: TGTGCCAGCAGCTTAGCACCAAATAGCAATCAGCCCCAGCATTTT.

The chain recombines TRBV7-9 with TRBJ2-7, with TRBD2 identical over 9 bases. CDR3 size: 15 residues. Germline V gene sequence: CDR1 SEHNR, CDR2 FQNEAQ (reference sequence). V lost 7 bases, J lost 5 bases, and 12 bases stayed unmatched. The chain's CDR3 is CASTFGLGLADEQYF. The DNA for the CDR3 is TGTGCCAGCACCTTCGGTCTGGGACTAGCAGACGAGCAGTACTTC.

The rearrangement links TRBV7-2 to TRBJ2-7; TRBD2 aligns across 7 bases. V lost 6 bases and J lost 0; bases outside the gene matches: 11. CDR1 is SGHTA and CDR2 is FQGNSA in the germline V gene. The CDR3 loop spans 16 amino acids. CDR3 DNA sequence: TGTGCCAGCAGTCTTGGACCGGGACTATCCTCCTACGAGCAGTACTTC. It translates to CASSLGPGLSSYEQYF.

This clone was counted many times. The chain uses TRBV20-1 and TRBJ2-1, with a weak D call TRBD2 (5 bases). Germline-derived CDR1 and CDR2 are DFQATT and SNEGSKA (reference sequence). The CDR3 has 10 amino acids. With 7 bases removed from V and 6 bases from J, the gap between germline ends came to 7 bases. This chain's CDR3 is CSGGSNEQFF. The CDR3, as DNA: TGCAGTGGAGGGAGCAATGAGCAGTTCTTC.

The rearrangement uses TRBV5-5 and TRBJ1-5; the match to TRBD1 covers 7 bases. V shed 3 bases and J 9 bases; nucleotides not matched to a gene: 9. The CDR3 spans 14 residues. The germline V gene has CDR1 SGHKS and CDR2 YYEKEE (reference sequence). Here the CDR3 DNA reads TGTGCCAGCAGCTCCGGGACAGCTCCGTCGCCCCAGCATTTT. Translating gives CASSSGTAPSPQHF.

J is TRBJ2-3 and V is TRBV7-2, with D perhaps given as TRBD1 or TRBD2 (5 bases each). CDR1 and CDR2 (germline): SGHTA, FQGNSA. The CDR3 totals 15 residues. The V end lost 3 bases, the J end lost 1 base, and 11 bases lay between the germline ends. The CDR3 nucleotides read TGTGCCAGCAGCTTGTCCGGGACCCGCACAGATACGCAGTATTTT. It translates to CASSLSGTRTDTQYF. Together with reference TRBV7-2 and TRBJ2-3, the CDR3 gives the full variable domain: GAGVSQSPSNKVTEKGKDVELRCDPISGHTALYWYRQSLGQGLEFLIYFQGNSAPDKSGLPSDRFSAERTGGSVSTLTIQRTQQEDSAVYLCASSLSGTRTDTQYFGPGTRLTVL.

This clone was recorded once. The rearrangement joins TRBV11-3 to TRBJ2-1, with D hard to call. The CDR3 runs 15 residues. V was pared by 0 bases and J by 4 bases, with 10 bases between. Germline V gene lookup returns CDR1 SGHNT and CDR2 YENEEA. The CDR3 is CASSLDSGPYNEQFF. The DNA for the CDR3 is TGTGCCAGCAGCTTAGATTCCGGGCCGTACAATGAGCAGTTCTTC.

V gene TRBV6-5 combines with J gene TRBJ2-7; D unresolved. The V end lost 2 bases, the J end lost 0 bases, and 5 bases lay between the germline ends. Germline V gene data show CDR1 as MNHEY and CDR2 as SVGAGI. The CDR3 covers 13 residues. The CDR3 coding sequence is TGTGCCAGCAGTTACCTAGGCTCCTACGAGCAGTACTTC. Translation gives CASSYLGSYEQYF.

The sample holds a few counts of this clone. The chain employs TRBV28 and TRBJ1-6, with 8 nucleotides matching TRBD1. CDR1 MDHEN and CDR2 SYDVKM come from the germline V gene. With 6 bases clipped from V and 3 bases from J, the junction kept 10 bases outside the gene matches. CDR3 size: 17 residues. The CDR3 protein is CASSRALGQGYNSPLHF. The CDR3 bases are TGTGCCAGCAGCCGGGCATTAGGACAGGGCTATAATTCACCCCTCCACTTT.

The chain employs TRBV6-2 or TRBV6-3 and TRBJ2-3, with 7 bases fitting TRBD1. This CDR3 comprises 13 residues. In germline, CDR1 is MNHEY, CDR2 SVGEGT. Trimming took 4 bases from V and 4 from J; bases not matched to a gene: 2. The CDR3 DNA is TGTGCCAGCAGTTTTCAGGGGGCAGATACGCAGTATTTT. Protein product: CASSFQGADTQYF.

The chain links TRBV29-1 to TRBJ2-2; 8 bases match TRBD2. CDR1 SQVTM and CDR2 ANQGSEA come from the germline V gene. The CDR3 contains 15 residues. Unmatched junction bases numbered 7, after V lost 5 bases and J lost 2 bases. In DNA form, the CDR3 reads TGCAGCGTTTCATTTAGCGGGGTAAACACCGGGGAGCTGTTTTTT. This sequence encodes CSVSFSGVNTGELFF.

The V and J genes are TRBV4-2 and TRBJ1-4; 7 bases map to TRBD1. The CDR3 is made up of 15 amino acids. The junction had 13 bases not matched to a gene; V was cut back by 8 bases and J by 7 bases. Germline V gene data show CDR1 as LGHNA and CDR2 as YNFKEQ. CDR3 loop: CASYDQQGMGEKLFF. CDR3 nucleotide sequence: TGTGCCAGCTACGATCAACAGGGGATGGGTGAAAAACTGTTTTTT.

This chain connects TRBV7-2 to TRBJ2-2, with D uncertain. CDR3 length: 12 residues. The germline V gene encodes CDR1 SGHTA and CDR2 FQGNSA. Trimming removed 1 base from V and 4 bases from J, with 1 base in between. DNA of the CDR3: TGTGCCAGCAGCTTAGTCACCGGGGAGCTGTTTTTT. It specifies CASSLVTGELFF.

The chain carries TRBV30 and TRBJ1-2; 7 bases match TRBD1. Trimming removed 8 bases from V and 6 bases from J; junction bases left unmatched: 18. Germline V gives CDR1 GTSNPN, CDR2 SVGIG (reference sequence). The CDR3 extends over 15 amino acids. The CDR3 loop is CAGSKDWTGGNGYTF. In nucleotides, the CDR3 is TGTGCCGGATCGAAGGACTGGACAGGAGGGAATGGCTACACCTTC.

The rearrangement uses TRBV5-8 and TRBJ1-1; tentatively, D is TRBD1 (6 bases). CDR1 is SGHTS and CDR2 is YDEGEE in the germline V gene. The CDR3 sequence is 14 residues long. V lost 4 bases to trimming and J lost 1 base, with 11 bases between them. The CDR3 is CASSRRRGNTEAFF. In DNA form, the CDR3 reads TGTGCCAGCAGCCGGCGCAGGGGGAACACTGAAGCTTTCTTT.

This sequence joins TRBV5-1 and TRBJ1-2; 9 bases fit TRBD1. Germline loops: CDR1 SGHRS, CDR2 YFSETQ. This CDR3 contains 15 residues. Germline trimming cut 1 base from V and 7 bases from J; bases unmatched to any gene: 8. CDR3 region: CASSLLGDRDAGYTF. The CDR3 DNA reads TGCGCCAGCAGCTTGCTCGGGGACAGGGACGCTGGCTACACCTTC.

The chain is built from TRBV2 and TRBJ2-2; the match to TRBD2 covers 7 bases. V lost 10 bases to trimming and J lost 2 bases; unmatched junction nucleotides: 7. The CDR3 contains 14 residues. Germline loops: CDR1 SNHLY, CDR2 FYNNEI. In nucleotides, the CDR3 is TGTGCCACACAACCTAGCGGAAACACCGGGGAGCTGTTTTTT. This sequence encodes CATQPSGNTGELFF.

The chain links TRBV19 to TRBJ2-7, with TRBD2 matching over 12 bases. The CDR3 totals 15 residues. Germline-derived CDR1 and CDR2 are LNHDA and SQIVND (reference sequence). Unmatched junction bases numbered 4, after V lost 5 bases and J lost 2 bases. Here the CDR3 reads CASSPSGRAPYEQYF. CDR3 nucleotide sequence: TGTGCCAGTAGTCCTAGCGGGAGGGCCCCCTACGAGCAGTACTTC.